The rows below give T cell receptor beta chains drawn from one sample of a study of T cell responses to AZD1222 COVID-19 vaccine. The method was immunoSEQ multiplex PCR; TCRdb's version includes in-frame clones alone and lacks a portion of them. This table has 120,000 or so clones, roughly 89% appearing once. This sample comprised peripheral blood, obtained 28 days after the second AZD1222 dose. These receptors all come from an adult who received the AZD1222 COVID-19 vaccine. CDR3s include the opening cysteine and the closing phenylalanine or tryptophan. The order of the fields is clone size, D gene, CDR3 length, V gene, CDR3 protein. The D gene is left open where the match is weak. Only part of the rows carry a size: once, few, many, or a class if the clone is expanded.

>many|.|13|TRBV12-3/TRBV12-4
CASSLDSGNTIYF
>.|TRBD1|13|TRBV2
CASTGQRSYEQYF
>.|.|15|TRBV5-1
CASSRQADSSYEQYF
>.|.|14|TRBV5-1
CASSLVSGTDTQYF
>.|.|15|TRBV7-3
CASSLLGGAGNTIYF
>once|TRBD1|16|TRBV5-5
CASSPQPGQGSQPQHF
>.|TRBD1|13|TRBV19
CASNQGARQPQHF
>.|.|17|TRBV19
CASSLLGLMRSNQPQHF
>.|TRBD2|15|TRBV15
CATSRDRGGPDTQYF
>once|.|15|TRBV5-6
CASSYGRLDGEKLFF
>.|.|14|TRBV6-2/TRBV6-3
CASSYREYNSPLHF
>.|TRBD1|13|TRBV6-5
CASTAGGNQPQHF
>.|.|17|TRBV2
CASSEVGSYSRTGELFF
>once|.|12|TRBV19
CASSISGETQYF
>once|.|15|TRBV6-6
CASSLTRGSNQPQHF
>.|.|14|TRBV5-1
CASSLVNRNSPLHF
>once|.|12|TRBV7-9
CASSLWDQPQHF
>.|TRBD2|17|TRBV30
CAWSTGLAGGPQETQYF
>.|.|12|TRBV28
CASTRENTEAFF
>.|TRBD2|14|TRBV2
CASSRDYSYNEQFF
>.|.|13|TRBV13
CASSLDGGYEQYF
>few|.|13|TRBV5-1
CASSLGTAGPQHF
>.|TRBD1|16|TRBV18
CASSPIGQGRGHGYTF
>.|.|14|TRBV20-1
CSASRTGATYEQYF
>.|.|13|TRBV5-1
CASSYTGLEAQYF
>.|TRBD1|16|TRBV27
CASSKRTGIRTDTQYF
>few|TRBD1|15|TRBV6-5
CASMWDSSTGNTIYF
>.|.|11|TRBV30
CAWGVTDTQYF
>.|TRBD2|17|TRBV4-1
CASSQDLAGGPAYEQYF